These 20 T cell receptor beta chains originate from one sample sequenced in a study of blood T cell repertoires in COVID-19. Profiling relied on immunoSEQ multiplex PCR, and the TCRdb table lists in-frame clones only, not all of them. The sample lists 30,000 to 50,000 clones; approximately 85% were seen once. The material sequenced was peripheral blood. The receptors were gathered from a human donor in a cohort sampled during active COVID-19.

The chain employs TRBV19 and TRBJ2-7; 9 bases map to TRBD2. Germline CDR1 is LNHDA and CDR2 is SQIVND (reference sequence). The CDR3 is 14 residues long. Trimming took 4 bases from V and 7 from J; bases not matched to a gene: 8. In DNA form, the CDR3 reads TGTGCCAGTAGTACGGGACTAGCAGTAGGGGAGCAGTACTTC. This codes for CASSTGLAVGEQYF.

V and J are TRBV7-3 and TRBJ2-1; TRBD2 matches at 7 bases. The CDR3 runs to 17 residues. After removal of 2 bases from V and 0 bases from J, the junction contained 7 bases not matched to a gene. Per the germline V gene, CDR1 is SGHTA and CDR2 is FQGTGA. The CDR3 loop is CASSLGGGLSSYNEQFF. The CDR3 nucleotides are TGTGCCAGCAGCTTAGGGGGAGGGCTGAGCTCCTACAATGAGCAGTTCTTC. Drawing the rest from reference TRBV7-3 and TRBJ2-1, the complete variable domain is GAGVSQTPSNKVTEKGKYVELRCDPISGHTALYWYRQSLGQGPEFLIYFQGTGAADDSGLPNDRFFAVRPEGSVSTLKIQRTERGDSAVYLCASSLGGGLSSYNEQFFGPGTRLTVL.

In its sample, this clone was seen once. The chain links TRBV5-1 to TRBJ2-7, with a possible D match to TRBD1 (6 bases). Per germline, CDR1 SGHRS and CDR2 YFSETQ. This CDR3 has 16 amino acids. V lost 0 bases, J lost 5 bases, and 18 bases lay in between. The CDR3 loop reads CASSLAAGAASDEQYF. The DNA of the CDR3 is TGCGCCAGCAGCTTGGCCGCAGGGGCCGCGAGCGACGAGCAGTACTTC.

The table lists this clone with a few counts. The chain couples TRBV30 to TRBJ1-5; 7 bases are shared with TRBD1. This CDR3 is built from 18 residues. V was pared by 2 bases and J by 0 bases, with 13 bases of the junction left unmatched. Germline-derived CDR1 and CDR2 are GTSNPN and SVGIG (reference sequence). The CDR3 loop is CAWSPQGLSISSNQPQHF. The CDR3 nucleotides read TGTGCCTGGAGTCCACAGGGGTTATCGATATCTAGCAATCAGCCCCAGCATTTT.

The chain is built from TRBV6-1 and TRBJ2-7; TRBD2 is a possible D gene (5 bases). This CDR3 contains 14 residues. Germline assignment: CDR1 MNHNS and CDR2 SASEGT. Trimming took off 3 bases at V and 7 bases at J, with 16 bases between the two ends. The CDR3 coding sequence is TGTGCCAGCAGTGACCCCTTTCGAGGGAGAGAGCAGTACTTC. Encoded protein: CASSDPFRGREQYF.

The chain combines TRBV6-5 with TRBJ1-1, with a possible D match to TRBD1 (6 bases). Germline V gives CDR1 MNHEY, CDR2 SVGAGI. Trimming removed 0 bases from V and 2 bases from J, with 10 bases in between. The CDR3 totals 15 residues. The CDR3: CASSYSNRANTEAFF. The CDR3 DNA sequence: TGTGCCAGCAGTTACTCGAACAGGGCCAACACTGAAGCTTTCTTT.

In its sample, this clone was seen once. The CDR3 nucleotides read TGTGCCAGCAGCTTAGGGGGAGGAGGACGAGAGACCCAGTACTTC. Translation: CASSLGGGGRETQYF. The chain uses TRBV7-9 and TRBJ2-5; TRBD2 might be the D (6 bases). Trimming removed 1 base from V and 4 bases from J, with 13 bases in between. Per the germline V gene, CDR1 is SEHNR and CDR2 is FQNEAQ (reference sequence). This CDR3 has 15 residues.

The chain employs TRBV7-9 and TRBJ2-7; D not resolved. V dropped 1 base and J dropped 6 bases, with 10 bases sitting between them. CDR1 is SEHNR, CDR2 FQNEAQ, per germline (reference sequence). The CDR3 length is 13 residues. The DNA for the CDR3 is TGTGCCAGCAGCTTAGGGTCAGCAGGCGAGCAGTACTTC. This sequence encodes CASSLGSAGEQYF.

The J gene is TRBJ1-2, the V gene TRBV25-1; TRBD1 agrees at 9 bases. CDR1 is MGHDK and CDR2 is SYGVNS in the germline V gene. With V trimmed by 3 bases and J by 7 bases, 15 bases remained unmatched. The CDR3 covers 17 residues. CDR3 DNA: TGTGCCAGCAGTGATCTGGACAGGGGCACGGGCTTGGGTGGCTACACCTTC. Its protein product is CASSDLDRGTGLGGYTF.

The DNA of the CDR3 is TGTGCCAGCAAGGTTGGGCTAGCGGGGGGGCACGAGACCCAGTACTTC. Translated: CASKVGLAGGHETQYF. The gene calls are TRBV2 and TRBJ2-5, with TRBD2 matching over 12 bases. Losses at the gene ends were 7 bases for V and 5 bases for J; bases not matched to a gene: 11. The CDR3 loop spans 16 amino acids. Germline V lookup: CDR1 SNHLY, CDR2 FYNNEI.

This chain connects TRBV7-9 to TRBJ2-5, with D maybe TRBD2 (7 bases). Trimming took 2 bases from V and 5 from J, leaving 15 bases between them. The CDR3 covers 15 residues. Germline CDR1 is SEHNR and CDR2 is FQNEAQ (reference sequence). The CDR3 is CASSLTPKGGETQYF. In DNA, the CDR3 is TGTGCCAGCAGCTTAACTCCAAAGGGGGGGGAGACCCAGTACTTC.

The V gene is TRBV30, the J gene TRBJ1-3; 7 positions match TRBD1. Germline V gene lookup returns CDR1 GTSNPN and CDR2 SVGIG (reference sequence). The V segment lost 6 bases and the J segment 2 bases; nucleotides outside the gene matches: 4. This CDR3 is 13 amino acids long. CDR3 in DNA: TGTGCCTGCACACAGGGGACTGGAAACACCATATATTTT. This translates into CACTQGTGNTIYF. The full variable domain, completed using reference TRBV30 and TRBJ1-3, is SQTIHQWPATLVQPVGSPLSLECTVEGTSNPNLYWYRQAAGRGLQLLFYSVGIGQISSEVPQNLSASRPQDRQFILSSKKLLLSDSGFYLCACTQGTGNTIYFGEGSWLTVV.

The V call is TRBV7-6, the J call TRBJ2-1; 8 bases line up with TRBD2. Germline values: CDR1 SGHVS, CDR2 FNYEAQ. The CDR3 spans 16 residues. J was trimmed by 5 bases and V by 5 bases; bases with no gene match: 11. The CDR3 region is CASSLSPGTRNNEQFF. The CDR3 coding sequence is TGTGCCAGCAGCCTATCTCCCGGGACTAGGAACAATGAGCAGTTCTTC.

The rearrangement joins TRBV27 to TRBJ1-6; 7 nucleotides line up with TRBD1. Germline loops: CDR1 MNHEY, CDR2 SMNVEV (reference sequence). The CDR3 contains 15 residues. With V trimmed by 1 base and J by 6 bases, 3 bases remained unmatched. In DNA, the CDR3 is TGTGCCAGCAGTTTATTTGGACAGGTTAATTCACCCCTCCACTTT. Amino acids: CASSLFGQVNSPLHF.

The chain combines TRBV10-1 with TRBJ1-1, with D perhaps matching TRBD1 (6 bases). CDR3 length equals 15 residues. V lost 11 bases and J lost 0, with 19 bases in between. The germline CDR1 and CDR2 sequences are WNHNN and SYGVQD (reference sequence). The CDR3: CADSTGFPLNTEAFF. The CDR3 DNA reads TGCGCCGACTCGACAGGCTTCCCTCTGAACACTGAAGCTTTCTTT.

Comments on this clone: The same CDR3 also results from other DNA sequences found in this sample. The J gene is TRBJ2-2, the V gene TRBV6-2 or TRBV6-3; D is unresolved. The V end was cut by 4 bases, the J end by 3 bases, with 6 bases between. This CDR3 spans 13 amino acids. The germline V gene encodes CDR1 MNHEY and CDR2 SVGEGT. The CDR3 loop is CASSSGYTGELFF. The CDR3 nucleotides read TGTGCCAGCAGTTCCGGGTACACCGGGGAGCTGTTTTTT.

This clone was counted only a few times. This rearrangement joins TRBV28 to TRBJ2-2, with 8 bases that match TRBD2. The CDR3 sequence is 18 residues long. The germline V gene has CDR1 MDHEN and CDR2 SYDVKM. The J segment lost 6 bases and the V segment lost 6 bases, leaving 18 bases of the junction unmatched. In nucleotides, the CDR3 is TGTGCCAGCAGGGAATACCGGGGGGGGAATCAAGGGCCCGGGGAGCTGTTTTTT. Its translation is CASREYRGGNQGPGELFF.

The chain recombines TRBV3-1 (or the pseudogene TRBV3-2) with TRBJ1-4; 9 bases map to TRBD1. There are 16 residues in the CDR3. V gave up 3 bases and J gave up 7 bases; unmatched junction bases: 9. Per the germline V gene, CDR1 is LGHDT and CDR2 is YNNKEL (reference sequence). CDR3 nucleotides: TGTGCCAGCAGCCATCCCACGACAGGGGGATTTGAAAAACTGTTTTTT. It translates to CASSHPTTGGFEKLFF.

The chain carries TRBV7-9 and TRBJ2-1; TRBD2 matches 7 bases. CDR1 and CDR2 from the germline V gene are SEHNR and FQNEAQ (reference sequence). This CDR3 is built from 16 residues. V trimming: 1 base; J trimming: 2 bases; junction bases outside the gene matches: 5. The CDR3 loop reads CASSLGGTKTYNEQFF. CDR3 nucleotides: TGTGCCAGCAGCTTAGGTGGGACTAAGACCTACAATGAGCAGTTCTTC.

This chain joins TRBV6-5 and TRBJ1-3; TRBD1 matches at 10 bases. Germline V gene sequence: CDR1 MNHEY, CDR2 SVGAGI. Trimming took 10 bases from V and 7 from J; bases not matched to a gene: 7. The CDR3 is 13 amino acids. This CDR3 reads CATADRGLNTIYF. CDR3 sequence (DNA): TGTGCCACCGCCGACAGGGGGCTTAACACCATATATTTT.